The TCR beta chain described here comes from a study of vaccination effects on CD4 cells after COVID-19. Findings and caveats of the study: Convalescent post-vaccine spike-reactive clones were mostly newly vaccine-induced.

Viral peptide pool expansion of antigen-specific CD4+ T cells preceded sequencing in the ViraFEST assay. Cells that had been cultured for roughly eleven days were the source of isolated CD4+ T cells. According to PCR results, the person was infected with SARS-CoV-2 between March and December 2020. Every well housed 1.5 million to 2 million PBMC, which grew in culture alongside around 10 IU/ml IL-2 and 10 ug/ml peptides. Worth noting for this clone: Its cognate antigen is unknown.

Trimming took 4 bases from V and 2 from J, leaving 13 bases between them. CDR3 length: 15 residues. Germline V CDR1 and CDR2: SGHRS, YFSETQ. Method: immunoSEQ multiplex PCR; TCRdb's copy keeps in-frame clones and lacks some. The data contain around 25,000 clones, 69% of them singletons. Specimen: CD4+ T cells from PBMCs cultured with SARS-CoV-2 spike peptides, collected before COVID-19 vaccination. The J gene is TRBJ1-3, the V gene TRBV5-1, with D perhaps matching TRBD1 (6 bases). This TCR was sampled from a human donor who had a prior SARS-CoV-2 infection. Here the CDR3 reads CASSPTGAAGNTIYF. As DNA, the CDR3 is TGCGCCAGCAGCCCAACGGGGGCTGCTGGAAACACCATATATTTT.